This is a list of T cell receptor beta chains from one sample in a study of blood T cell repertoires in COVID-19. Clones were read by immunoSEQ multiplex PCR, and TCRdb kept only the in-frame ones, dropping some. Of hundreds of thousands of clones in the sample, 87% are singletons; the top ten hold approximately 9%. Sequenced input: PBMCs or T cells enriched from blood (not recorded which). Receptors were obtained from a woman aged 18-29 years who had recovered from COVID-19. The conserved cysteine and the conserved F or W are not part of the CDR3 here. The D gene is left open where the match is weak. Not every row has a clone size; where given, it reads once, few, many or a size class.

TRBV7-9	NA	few	ASSPGVTSFEAF
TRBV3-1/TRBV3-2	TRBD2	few	ASSQKRGPPDNEQF
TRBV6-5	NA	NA	ASEALFSYEQY
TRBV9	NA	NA	ASSVRTGVQETQY
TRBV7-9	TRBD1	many	ASSPGQALNTEAF
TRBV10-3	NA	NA	AISGGAENEKLF
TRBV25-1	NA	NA	ASSEQGNNEQF
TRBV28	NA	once	ASSFGGSSYEQY
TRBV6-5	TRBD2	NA	ASSGRETQY
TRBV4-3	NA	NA	ASSQDNNPADEKLF
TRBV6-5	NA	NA	ASSYGTRGTEAF
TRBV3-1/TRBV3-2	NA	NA	ASSQATGEAYEQY
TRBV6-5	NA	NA	ASSALTGTLDGYT
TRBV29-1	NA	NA	SVFGTGNGAGGSNEQY
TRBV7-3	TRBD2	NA	ASSSQREGRHEQF
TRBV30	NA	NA	AWSVRTGTEAF
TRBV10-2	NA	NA	ASSEFAHSYEQY
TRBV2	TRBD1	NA	ASVWDRGDYEQY
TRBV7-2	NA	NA	ASSPPTSSNQPQH
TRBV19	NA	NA	ASSILSVNTEAF
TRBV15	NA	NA	ATSYASVYNEQF
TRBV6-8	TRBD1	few	ASSYDRASSYEQY
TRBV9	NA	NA	ASSVLGGTGRNEQY
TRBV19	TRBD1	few	ASSTWGQGEGYT
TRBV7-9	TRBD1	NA	ASSRTGGNQPQH
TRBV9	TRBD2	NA	ASSVGGLAGGLETQY
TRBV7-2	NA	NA	ASSLERPGEQY
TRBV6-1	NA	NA	ASREERELGGYT
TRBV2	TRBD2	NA	ASSASGGATDTQY
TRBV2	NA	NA	ASSAIYSGKLF
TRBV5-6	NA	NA	ASTRWGLGTVGYT
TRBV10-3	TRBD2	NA	AISEVAGGRDTQY
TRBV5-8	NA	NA	ASSLQASTEQY
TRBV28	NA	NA	ASSSGDNEKLF
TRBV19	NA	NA	ASSMGQGGEKLF
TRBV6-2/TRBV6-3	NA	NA	ASSWDIYEQY
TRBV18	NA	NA	ASSQGSNQPQH
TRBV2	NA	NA	ASSGRSLDTQY
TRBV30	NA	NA	AWSREGQPQH
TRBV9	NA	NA	ASSPSETWNTEAF
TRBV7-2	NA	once	ASSPTFVLGGADTQY
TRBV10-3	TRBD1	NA	ASFGQDSYEQY
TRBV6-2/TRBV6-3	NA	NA	ASSPSETQY
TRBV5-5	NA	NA	ASSRDGQPSNQPQH
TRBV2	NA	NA	ASSGGRLAGADTQY
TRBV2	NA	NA	ASSDRARTQPQH
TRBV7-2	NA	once	ASSLSAGLENTIY
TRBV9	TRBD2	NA	ASSPRFGTSGSYEQY
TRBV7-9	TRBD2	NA	ASSLRAGRVLNYNEQF
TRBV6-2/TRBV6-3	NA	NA	ASSRSHTIY